This T cell receptor beta chain was sequenced during a study of tumor-infiltrating lymphocytes in primary liver carcinoma (dated by TCRdb to 2017 to 2019). With respect to the entire study: Of the five patients, three men and two women aged 30 to 69 years, four had hepatocellular carcinoma and one had combined HCC and intrahepatic cholangiocarcinoma. TCRbeta repertoire sequencing, expression microarrays and whole-exome sequencing were combined in the study across five regions of each liver tumor, with adjacent normal tissue and blood also included. A total of 35 specimens from 5 patients, comprising some 25 tumor regions, 5 adjacent noncancerous liver tissues and 5 peripheral blood samples, were covered by TCRbeta repertoire sequencing. To link TCRbeta repertoire diversity with the local molecular phenotype, the 25 to 30 tumor region samples were profiled using Agilent mRNA microarrays. Technical replicate repertoires showed high reproducibility, with mean shared-clone rates roughly 0.87 and correlation coefficients above 0.95. The tumors of the five patients were staged as T1-T3 N0M0, with maximum diameters ranging from roughly 4.2 to 10 cm. Each sample produced roughly 3.5 to 7.5 million productive TCRbeta reads, and read depth showed no significant difference between tissue types. General findings and caveats noted by the study authors: Only the TCR beta chain was sequenced, which likely underestimates true repertoire diversity because unpaired alpha chains were not captured. Repertoire overlap was found to be higher between tumor regions (mean around 35%) than between tumor-adjacent (roughly 17%) or tumor-blood (about 15%) pairs, consistent with antigen-driven expansion. The study included only four or five patients, and the authors note findings should be validated in a larger study. Since the samples were bulk and unsorted, there was no way to compare CD4+ and CD8+ T cell repertoires. Only roughly 7-25% of top clones appeared in all five regions of a tumor, which suggests that tumor-infiltrating T cells are spatially heterogeneous. Compared with blood, tumors had a significantly larger share of the repertoire taken up by the top 250 clones (p = 0.039).

TCRbeta-specific cDNA was reverse-transcribed from 500 to 550 ng total RNA using a constant-region primer and ProtoScript II reverse transcriptase. Construction of the TCRbeta libraries relied on three nested rounds of multiplex PCR, following a slightly modified ARM-PCR procedure. The first two PCR rounds used multiplex TRBV1-TRBV30 forward primers with a Cbeta reverse primer, each for approximately 10 cycles. A final 25-cycle PCR with Deep VentR polymerase added sample barcodes and Illumina adapters. Amplicons of 200-500 bp were gel-purified with a QIAquick gel extraction kit before sequencing. An Illumina HiSeq 2500 was used to sequence the TCRbeta amplicons, generating 250-bp paired-end reads. The source study handled its data this way. To recover full CDR3 sequences, reads were quality-trimmed using Trimmomatic v0.33 and paired reads were then merged using FLASH v1.2.11. MiGEC v1.2.1b assigned V, D and J germline segments to the rearranged TCRbeta sequences. Clonotype statistics, along with Shannon-Wiener diversity indices, were calculated using VDJtools v1.0.0. Except for diversity analysis, only each sample's 250 most abundant clonotypes were used in subsequent analyses to reduce sampling bias. Through fastp at Q25 and MiXCR, TCRdb rebuilt clones from the public reads, retaining in-frame beta chains. A single entry per CDR3 protein holds the most common genes and DNA from its merged rows. It is TCRdb's table, rather than the study itself, that gives the V and J calls and clone size. The sample table lists about 99,000 distinct CDR3 sequences, around 63% of them with a count of one. Together, the top ten hold 7.5% to 10% of the sample.

This clonotype has at least ten counts. Its specific antigen is unknown. Per-base qualities were not stored, and no clone one base away is much larger. The CDR3, from cysteine to phenylalanine, totals 14 residues. CDR3 DNA only is kept here, 42 bases in frame from base 1. V loses 8 bases at its end and J loses 6 bases; junction bases beyond the gene matches: 6. The germline V gene provides CDR1 WSHSY and CDR2 SAAADI. Without any cell sorting, total RNA and DNA were extracted together from 20-30 mg of bulk tissue using the AllPrep DNA/RNA mini kit. Between late 2015 and 2016, 4 or 5 patients in China with histopathologically diagnosed primary liver carcinoma had surgical resection. Chronic HBV infection was present in the patients, and the patients were treatment-naive at sampling. Five spatially separated regions were sampled from each tumor: the superior, inferior, left-lateral and right-lateral poles, plus the tumor centre. Histology showed that every tumor sample contained more than 80% viable tumor cells. Fresh tumor and adjacent tissue pieces were bisected, with one half stored in RNAlater at -80 degrees C and the other half sent for histology.

This chain is built from TRBV10-2 and TRBJ2-2; TRBD2 agrees with 10 junctional bases. The receptor comes from an older woman with primary liver carcinoma and hepatitis B virus infection. Material for sequencing was liver tumor tissue from sampling region 5. The sample's cell subset or site label, in plain terms: tumor region T5, tumor centre. This receptor carries the CDR3 CASALAGVPGELFF. DNA sequence: TGCGCCAGCGCCCTAGCGGGAGTCCCCGGGGAGCTGTTTTTT.